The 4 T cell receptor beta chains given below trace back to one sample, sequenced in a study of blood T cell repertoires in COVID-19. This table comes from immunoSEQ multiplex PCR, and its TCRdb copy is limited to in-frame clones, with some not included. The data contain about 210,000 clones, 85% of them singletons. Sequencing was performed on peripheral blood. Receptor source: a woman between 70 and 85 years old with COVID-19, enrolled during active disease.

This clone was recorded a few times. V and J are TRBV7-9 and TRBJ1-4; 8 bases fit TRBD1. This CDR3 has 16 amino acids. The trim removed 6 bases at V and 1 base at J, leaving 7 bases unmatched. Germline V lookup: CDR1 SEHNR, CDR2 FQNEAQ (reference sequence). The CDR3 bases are TGTGCCAGCAGTACACAGGGGGGAGGAACTAATGAAAAACTGTTTTTT. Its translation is CASSTQGGGTNEKLFF.

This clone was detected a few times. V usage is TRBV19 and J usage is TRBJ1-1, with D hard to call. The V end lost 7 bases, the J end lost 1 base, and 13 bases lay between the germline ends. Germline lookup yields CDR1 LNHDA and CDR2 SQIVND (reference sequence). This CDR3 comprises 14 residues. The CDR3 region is CASNLPPENTEAFF. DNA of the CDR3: TGTGCCAGTAACCTTCCCCCAGAGAACACTGAAGCTTTCTTT.

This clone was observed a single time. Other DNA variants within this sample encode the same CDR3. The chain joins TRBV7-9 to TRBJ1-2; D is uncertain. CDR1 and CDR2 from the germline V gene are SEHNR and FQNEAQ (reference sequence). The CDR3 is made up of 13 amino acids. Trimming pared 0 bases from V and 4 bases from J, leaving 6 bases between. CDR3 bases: TGTGCCAGCAGCTTAGCTGGCAGCTATGGCTACACCTTC. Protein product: CASSLAGSYGYTF.

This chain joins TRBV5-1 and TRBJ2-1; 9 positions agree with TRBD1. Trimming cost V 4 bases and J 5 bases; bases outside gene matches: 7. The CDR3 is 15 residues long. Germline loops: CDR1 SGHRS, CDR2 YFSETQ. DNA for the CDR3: TGCGCCAGCAGCCTTAGGACAGGGGAACACAATGAGCAGTTCTTC. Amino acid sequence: CASSLRTGEHNEQFF.